Listed below are T cell receptor beta chains from one sample, sequenced in a study of blood T cell repertoires in COVID-19. Assay: immunoSEQ multiplex PCR; the TCRdb copy retains only in-frame clones and omits some. The data show about 160,000 clones, 75% to 90% seen once. Sequenced input: PBMCs or T cells enriched from blood (not recorded which). The receptor set was obtained from a woman in her thirties or forties who had been exposed to COVID-19. CDR3s include the opening cysteine and the closing phenylalanine or tryptophan. A D gene is named only where the DNA matches it firmly. Where a row states a size, it is once, few, many or the class of an expanded clone; other rows omit it.

j_gene | d_gene | abundance | v_gene | CDR3nt | CDR3aa
TRBJ1-3 | TRBD1 | NA | TRBV7-9 | TGTGCCAGCAGCAAAGGGGGGACAGGGGGCAACTCTGGAAACACCATATATTTT | CASSKGGTGGNSGNTIYF
TRBJ2-5 | NA | NA | TRBV2 | TGTGCCAGCAGTGGACAGGCCCCCCATCAAGAGACCCAGTACTTC | CASSGQAPHQETQYF
TRBJ1-2 | NA | few | TRBV12-3/TRBV12-4 | TGTGCCAGCAGTCTACAGGGCGGCTATGGCTACACCTTC | CASSLQGGYGYTF
TRBJ2-7 | NA | NA | TRBV5-5 | TGTGCCAGCAGCTTGGTCTCAGGCACAACCTACGAGCAGTACTTC | CASSLVSGTTYEQYF
TRBJ1-1 | NA | NA | TRBV12-3/TRBV12-4 | TGTGCCAGCAGTTTGAGAGGGAGGGCTGAAGCTTTCTTT | CASSLRGRAEAFF
TRBJ1-6 | NA | NA | TRBV25-1 | TGTGCCAGCAGTGACCGCCATAGTAATTCACCCCTCCACTTT | CASSDRHSNSPLHF
TRBJ2-3 | TRBD2 | NA | TRBV19 | TGTGCCTTATCCGACGGGGGGTTAGACACAGATACGCAGTATTTT | CALSDGGLDTDTQYF
TRBJ2-7 | NA | once | TRBV28 | TGTGCCAGCAACTATAACTCCCTTCTGCAGTACTTC | CASNYNSLLQYF
TRBJ2-5 | NA | NA | TRBV5-1 | TGCGCCAGCAGCTTTAGTCTGACACCGGAAGAGATGTACCAAGAGACCCAGTACTTC | CASSFSLTPEEMYQETQYF
TRBJ2-5 | NA | NA | TRBV7-9 | TGTGCCAGCAGCTTAGTATTAAAACAAGAGACCCAGTACTTC | CASSLVLKQETQYF
TRBJ1-1 | TRBD1 | NA | TRBV11-3 | TGTGCCAGCAGCTCGACAGGGGGCAAGTACACTGAAGCTTTCTTT | CASSSTGGKYTEAFF
TRBJ2-1 | NA | NA | TRBV1 | TGCACCAGCAGCCAAAGATCCGGGACAGGGGGTGACAATGAGCAGTTCTTC | CTSSQRSGTGGDNEQFF
TRBJ1-5 | TRBD1 | NA | TRBV11-2 | TGTGCCAGCAGCCGGGACAGGGCACAGCCCCAGCATTTT | CASSRDRAQPQHF
TRBJ2-7 | TRBD1 | NA | TRBV5-1 | TGCGCCAGCAGCGGGACAGGGGGCGACGAGCAGTACTTC | CASSGTGGDEQYF
TRBJ2-2 | NA | many | TRBV6-4 | TGTGCCAGCAGTGAATCAAGCGACACCGGGGAGCTGTTTTTT | CASSESSDTGELFF
TRBJ1-4 | NA | NA | TRBV18 | TGTGCCAGCTCACCGACGGACAGTTACGAAAAACTGTTTTTT | CASSPTDSYEKLFF
TRBJ2-1 | TRBD1 | NA | TRBV3-1/TRBV3-2 | TGTGCCAGCAGCCTCCCGACAGGGGTACACAATGAGCAGTTCTTC | CASSLPTGVHNEQFF
TRBJ1-1 | NA | NA | TRBV6-5 | TGTGCCAGCAGTCCACTAGACGGGAACACTGAAGCTTTCTTT | CASSPLDGNTEAFF
TRBJ2-7 | NA | NA | TRBV7-9 | TGTGCCAGCAGCTTACAGGTCTACGAGCAGTACTTC | CASSLQVYEQYF
TRBJ2-3 | TRBD2 | NA | TRBV6-5 | TGTGCCAGCAGTTACGTAGCGGGGGGCACAGATACGCAGTATTTT | CASSYVAGGTDTQYF
TRBJ2-1 | NA | NA | TRBV7-2 | TGTGCCAGCAGGAGTGGAGCGGGACAAATAGAGCAGTTCTTC | CASRSGAGQIEQFF
TRBJ1-1 | NA | NA | TRBV11-2 | TGTGCCAGCAGCCTCTACCAAGAATCCCGGGGTACTGAAGCTTTCTTT | CASSLYQESRGTEAFF
TRBJ1-1 | NA | NA | TRBV12-3/TRBV12-4 | TGTGCCAGCAGTTTGTCTCCGTACACTGAAGCTTTCTTT | CASSLSPYTEAFF
TRBJ2-3 | TRBD2 | NA | TRBV11-2 | TGTGCCAGCAGCTTTTATGCGGGGGGCAGCACAGATACGCAGTATTTT | CASSFYAGGSTDTQYF
TRBJ1-3 | NA | few | TRBV7-6 | TGTGCCAGCAGCTTAGCGGCAGGGGTTGGAAACACCATATATTTT | CASSLAAGVGNTIYF
TRBJ2-3 | NA | NA | TRBV2 | TGTGCCAGCCTAGATGCGGGAAGAACAGATACGCAGTATTTT | CASLDAGRTDTQYF
TRBJ1-4 | TRBD1 | once | TRBV12-5 | TGTGCTAGTGGTGGACAGGGGCAGGAAAAACTGTTTTTT | CASGGQGQEKLFF
TRBJ1-2 | NA | NA | TRBV21-1 | TGTGCCAGCGCGGTATTGAACTATGGCTACACCTTC | CASAVLNYGYTF
TRBJ1-6 | TRBD1 | NA | TRBV7-2 | TGTGCCAGCAGCTTAAAAGGGGGCGAGTCACCCCTCCACTTT | CASSLKGGESPLHF
TRBJ2-3 | NA | NA | TRBV12-5 | TGTGCTAGTGGTTTTCATGCAGATACGCAGTATTTT | CASGFHADTQYF
TRBJ1-6 | TRBD1 | NA | TRBV12-3/TRBV12-4 | TGTGCCAGCAGTCTACGACAGGGGTCACCCCTCCACTTT | CASSLRQGSPLHF
TRBJ1-5 | NA | NA | TRBV7-6 | TGTGCCAGCAGCCCAAATTGGGGGGGTGGTCAGCCCCAGCATTTT | CASSPNWGGGQPQHF
TRBJ1-6 | NA | NA | TRBV12-3/TRBV12-4 | TGTGCCAGCAAGTCAGAAAATAATTCACCCCTCCACTTT | CASKSENNSPLHF
TRBJ1-1 | NA | NA | TRBV6-2/TRBV6-3 | TGTGCCAGCAGCCTCAGGGGTCCGAACCTCGTGAACACTGAAGCTTTCTTT | CASSLRGPNLVNTEAFF
TRBJ1-1 | TRBD1 | NA | TRBV4-3 | TGCGCCAGCAGCCAAGACCCCGGACAGGTGAACACTGAAGCTTTCTTT | CASSQDPGQVNTEAFF
TRBJ1-4 | NA | NA | TRBV18 | TGTGCCAGCTCACCAACCGCGGGGTTGGTTGAAAAACTGTTTTTT | CASSPTAGLVEKLFF
TRBJ1-1 | NA | NA | TRBV19 | TGTGCCAGTAGGGCCGGGACAAGGAACACTGAAGCTTTCTTT | CASRAGTRNTEAFF
TRBJ2-2 | NA | NA | TRBV12-5 | TGTGCTAGTGGTTTGGTAACTAGCCTCGACGTGAAGCTGTTTTTT | CASGLVTSLDVKLFF
TRBJ2-5 | NA | NA | TRBV2 | TGTGCCAGCAGTGAACAGGGTACGGAGACCCAGTACTTC | CASSEQGTETQYF
TRBJ2-7 | NA | NA | TRBV7-2 | TGTGCCAGCAGCCCCCCGGGTACCAGCGAGCAGTACTTC | CASSPPGTSEQYF